This TCR beta chain emerged from a study of blood T cell repertoires in COVID-19. Study as a whole: The study drew acute and convalescent COVID-19 samples from the United States, Italy and Spain. PBMCs, B-cell-depleted T cells, or T cells provided the cDNA or gDNA that made up the material.

CDR3 length equals 14 residues. CDR1 and CDR2 (germline): MNHNY, SVGAGI (reference sequence). The V gene lost 0 bases and the J gene lost 3 bases, with 7 bases spanning the gap. In the authors' workflow: Estimation of nucleated cell counts relied on the amplification of reference gene primers. The repertoire was sequenced with immunoSEQ multiplex PCR; TCRdb's copy has only in-frame clones and lacks some. V and J calls and clone size follow that table, whereas D and trimming were derived from the DNA. Of around 100,000 clones detected, 88% appear once; the ten largest clones hold roughly 6.5%. Source material: peripheral blood. The receptor was derived from an older woman with acute or convalescent COVID-19. The chain uses TRBV6-6 and TRBJ2-3; a weak D match, TRBD1 (6 bases). The CDR3 here is CASSYSTGTDTQYF. As DNA, the CDR3 is TGTGCCAGCAGTTACTCAACAGGGACAGATACGCAGTATTTT.